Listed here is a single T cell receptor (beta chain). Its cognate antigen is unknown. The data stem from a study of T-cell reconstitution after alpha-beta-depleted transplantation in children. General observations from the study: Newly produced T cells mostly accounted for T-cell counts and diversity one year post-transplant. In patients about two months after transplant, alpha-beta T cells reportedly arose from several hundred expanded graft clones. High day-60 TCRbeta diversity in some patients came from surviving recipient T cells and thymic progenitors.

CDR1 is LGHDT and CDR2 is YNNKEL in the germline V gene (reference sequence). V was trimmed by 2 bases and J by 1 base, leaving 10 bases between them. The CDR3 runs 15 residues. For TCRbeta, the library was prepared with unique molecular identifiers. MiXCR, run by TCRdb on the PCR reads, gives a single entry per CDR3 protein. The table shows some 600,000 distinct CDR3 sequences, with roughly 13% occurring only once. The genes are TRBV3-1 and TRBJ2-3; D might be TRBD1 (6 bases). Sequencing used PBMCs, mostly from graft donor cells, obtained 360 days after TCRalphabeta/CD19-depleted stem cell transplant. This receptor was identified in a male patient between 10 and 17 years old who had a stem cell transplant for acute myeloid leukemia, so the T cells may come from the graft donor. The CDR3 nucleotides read TGTGCCAGCAGCCAACAAGGGGGTCGCACAGATACGCAGTATTTT. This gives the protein CASSQQGGRTDTQYF.